This T cell receptor (beta chain) was identified during a study of OX40 agonist ivuxolimab in advanced cancers. The CDR3 covers 13 residues. Germline values: CDR1 MNHNS, CDR2 SASEGT. V was clipped by 6 bases and J by 5 bases; unmatched bases: 6. Here immunoSEQ multiplex PCR was the method, and the copy in TCRdb shows in-frame clones only, minus some. The table includes about 69,000 clones, approximately 92% detected once. The specimen was CD4+ or CD8+ T cells sorted from blood, collected in a trial of the OX40 agonist ivuxolimab. The receptor was isolated from an adult with an advanced solid tumor such as melanoma, head and neck, liver or kidney cancer. V and J are TRBV6-1 and TRBJ1-1; 7 bases are shared with TRBD1. The CDR3 is CASSQRGRTEAFF. The CDR3 nucleotides read TGTGCCAGCAGCCAAAGGGGGCGGACTGAAGCTTTCTTT.